The 30 T cell receptor beta chains in this list originate from one sample, sequenced in a study of blood T cell dynamics during melanoma immunotherapy. This table comes from immunoSEQ multiplex PCR, and its TCRdb copy is limited to in-frame clones, with some not included. The data show some 11,000 clones, 75% to 90% seen once. Stated time point: week 3, after first cycle of checkpoint inhibitor. Sequencing used blood, obtained from a patient treated with checkpoint blockade. Source of these receptors: a human donor with melanoma.

V and J are TRBV5-4 and TRBJ2-7; maybe TRBD1 (5 bases). The V end lost 0 bases, the J end lost 5 bases, and 15 bases lay between the germline ends. The germline gives CDR1 SGHNT, CDR2 YYREEE (reference sequence). The CDR3 totals 15 residues. The CDR3 DNA reads TGTGCCAGCAGCTTGGGTGGGCAGGGTGTAAACGAGCAGTACTTC. Amino acids: CASSLGGQGVNEQYF.

The CDR3 DNA sequence: TGTGCCAGCAGCCTAAAATTCGTGGCAGGGAACCAAGAGACCCAGTACTTC. Its translation is CASSLKFVAGNQETQYF. This sequence joins TRBV11-2 and TRBJ2-5; a weak D match, TRBD1 (5 bases). Germline V gene sequence: CDR1 SGHAT, CDR2 FQNNGV. The CDR3 extends over 17 amino acids. V lost 5 bases and J 0 bases, leaving 19 bases between the germline ends.

The rearrangement joins TRBV1 to TRBJ2-5; TRBD2 reflects the table's D call only, with no check against the DNA. TRBV1 corresponds to a pseudogene. This CDR3 comprises 13 residues. CDR3 sequence (DNA): TGCACCAGCTTAACTAGCGGACAAGAGACCCAGTACTTC. It codes for CTSLTSGQETQYF.

The chain carries TRBV7-8 and TRBJ1-5, with D unclear. The CDR3 has 14 amino acids. V was cut by 3 bases and J by 2 bases, with 8 bases left in between. CDR1 SGHVS and CDR2 FQNEAQ come from the germline V gene. CDR3 bases: TGTGCCAGCAGCTTGATGGAGGGCAATCAGCCCCAGCATTTT. It encodes CASSLMEGNQPQHF.

This clone was picked up a small number of times. The chain has TRBV15 and TRBJ2-7; a possible D gene is TRBD1 (6 bases). This CDR3 spans 14 amino acids. Germline V lookup: CDR1 LNHNV, CDR2 YYDKDF (reference sequence). With 0 bases removed from V and 5 bases from J, the gap between germline ends came to 11 bases. The CDR3 reads CATSREGRGHEQYV. CDR3 nucleotides: TGTGCCACCAGCAGAGAGGGCAGGGGCCACGAGCAGTACGTC.

V is TRBV5-6 and J is TRBJ1-1; TRBD1 agrees at 8 bases. Trimming cost V 0 bases and J 12 bases; bases outside gene matches: 7. The germline V gene encodes CDR1 SGHDT and CDR2 YYEEEE. This CDR3 spans 13 amino acids. The DNA for the CDR3 is TGTGCCAGCAGCTTGGGGGCGACAGGGGTACCTTTCTTT. Translating gives CASSLGATGVPFF.

This clone was detected once. The chain recombines TRBV5-1 with TRBJ1-2, with 7 nucleotides matching TRBD1. Trimming at V came to 0 bases and at J to 2 bases, leaving 7 bases not matched to a gene. CDR3 length equals 16 residues. Germline V lookup: CDR1 SGHRS, CDR2 YFSETQ. CDR3 sequence (DNA): TGCGCCAGCAGCTTGGTCCGTCAGGGGGGGAACTATGGCTACACCTTC. Translated, it gives CASSLVRQGGNYGYTF.

A few counts support this clone. This chain joins TRBV18 and TRBJ2-7; tentatively, D is TRBD1 (6 bases). Germline-derived CDR1 and CDR2 are KGHSH and LQKENI. CDR3 length equals 15 residues. The V end lost 3 bases, the J end lost 2 bases, and 14 bases lay between the germline ends. The CDR3 is CASSPRGGGTYEQYV. The CDR3 bases are TGTGCCAGCTCACCCAGGGGCGGCGGCACCTACGAGCAGTACGTC.

Turning to this clone: At one end, the junction sequence differs from germline, possibly due to a read error. The chain is built from TRBV6-5 and TRBJ1-1; no clear D gene. This CDR3 has 14 residues. The germline V gene encodes CDR1 MNHEY and CDR2 SVGAGI. DNA for the CDR3: TGTGCCAGCAGACGGACCGCCTTGAACACTGAGGCTTTCTTT. Translation gives CASRRTALNTEAFF.

This clone has a single count. The chain is built from TRBV9 and TRBJ2-3; 8 bases are shared with TRBD2. V dropped 0 bases and J dropped 5; count of bases not matched to a gene: 14. Germline V CDR1 and CDR2: SGDLS, YYNGEE. The CDR3 totals 18 residues. The CDR3 here is CASSVATIGAGAGDTQYF. Here the CDR3 DNA reads TGTGCCAGCAGCGTAGCTACCATAGGAGCGGGGGCCGGAGATACGCAGTATTTT.

The chain links TRBV6-6 to TRBJ2-2; 7 bases agree with TRBD1. This CDR3 spans 15 amino acids. V lost 6 bases and J lost 2; bases outside the gene matches: 6. Germline V gene sequence: CDR1 MNHNY, CDR2 SVGAGI (reference sequence). Here the CDR3 DNA reads TGTGCCAGCAGGCCCGGGACAGACAACACCGGGGAGCTGTTTTTT. Translated, it gives CASRPGTDNTGELFF.

The chain employs TRBV6-1 and TRBJ2-1; tentative D call: TRBD2 (5 bases). With 3 bases removed from V and 0 bases from J, the gap between germline ends came to 12 bases. The CDR3 is 16 residues long. CDR1 is MNHNS and CDR2 is SASEGT in the germline V gene. The CDR3 DNA is TGTGCCAGCAGTGAGGCGGGTATTAGCTCCTACAATGAGCAGTTCTTC. Its protein is CASSEAGISSYNEQFF.

This sequence joins TRBV7-7 and TRBJ2-1, with D perhaps TRBD2 (6 bases). Germline assignment: CDR1 SSHAT and CDR2 FNYEAQ (reference sequence). Trimming took 6 bases from V and 8 from J, leaving 14 bases between them. The CDR3 has 13 amino acids. In nucleotides, the CDR3 is TGTGCCAGCAGTCCCCGTTGGGGGGATGAGCAGTTCTTC. Translation gives CASSPRWGDEQFF.

This CDR3 is CASSLQSSRTSAGELFF. The CDR3 coding sequence is TGTGCCAGCAGCTTACAATCCTCCAGAACGAGCGCCGGGGAGCTGTTTTTT. The chain uses TRBV7-2 and TRBJ2-2, with D uncertain. Germline CDR1 SGHTA, CDR2 FQGNSA. The V and J ends lost 2 bases and 6 bases respectively, with 19 bases between them. The CDR3 totals 17 residues.

V and J are TRBV25-1 and TRBJ2-3; TRBD2 agrees at 9 bases. The CDR3 contains 17 residues. Germline V CDR1 and CDR2: MGHDK, SYGVNS. V dropped 1 base and J dropped 4; count of bases not matched to a gene: 9. The CDR3 DNA is TGTGCCAGCAGTGAATTTGGCGGGGGGGGCCCTTCAGATACGCAGTATTTT. It specifies CASSEFGGGGPSDTQYF.

The V call is TRBV4-3, the J call TRBJ2-1; 10 nucleotides line up with TRBD2. V gave up 0 bases and J gave up 13 bases; unmatched junction bases: 12. In germline, CDR1 is LGHNA, CDR2 YSLEER. The CDR3 consists of 16 residues. The CDR3 reads CASSQDVWGSGGPQFF. DNA for the CDR3: TGCGCCAGCAGCCAAGATGTCTGGGGTAGCGGGGGGCCTCAGTTCTTC.

This clone appeared once. The chain links TRBV2 to TRBJ2-7, with 9 bases matching TRBD1. The V gene end was trimmed by 6 bases and the J gene end by 1 base; junction bases not matched to a gene: 4. The CDR3 length is 14 residues. The germline CDR1 and CDR2 sequences are SNHLY and FYNNEI. The CDR3 region has the DNA TGTGCCAGCAGCGGGACAGGGAGGTCCTACGAGCAGTACGTC. Translated: CASSGTGRSYEQYV.

The rearrangement links TRBV30 to TRBJ2-3; D remains ambiguous. This CDR3 contains 14 residues. V was clipped by 2 bases and J by 0 bases, with 9 bases between them. Germline V lookup: CDR1 GTSNPN, CDR2 SVGIG (reference sequence). The CDR3: CAWSSTSSTDTQYF. The CDR3 region has the DNA TGTGCCTGGAGTTCGACTTCTAGCACAGATACGCAGTATTTT.

The DNA of the CDR3 is TGTGCTAGTGCTCCTAGAGGACAGGGGGACACCGGGGAGCTGTTTTTT. It codes for CASAPRGQGDTGELFF. The chain uses TRBV12-5 and TRBJ2-2; 10 bases line up with TRBD1. This CDR3 comprises 16 residues. The germline CDR1 and CDR2 sequences are LGHNT and FRNRAP. With V trimmed by 7 bases and J by 3 bases, 8 bases remained unmatched. Filled out from reference TRBV12-5 and TRBJ2-2, the complete variable domain reads DARVTQTPRHKVTEMGQEVTMRCQPILGHNTVFWYRQTMMQGLELLAYFRNRAPLDDSGMPKDRFSAEMPDATLATLKIQPSEPRDSAVYFCASAPRGQGDTGELFFGEGSRLTVL.

Details on this clone: A read error may produce the germline difference seen at one junction end. CDR3 in amino acids: CAGRSSSGGDYTQYF. The CDR3 coding sequence is TGTGCCGGCAGGAGTTCTAGCGGGGGGGATTATACGCAGTATTTT. J is TRBJ2-3 and V is TRBV2; 12 bases fit TRBD2. The CDR3 length is 15 residues. Germline loops: CDR1 SNHLY, CDR2 FYNNEI.

This chain connects TRBV6-1 to TRBJ1-1; TRBD1 agrees at 8 bases. The CDR3 consists of 14 residues. V lost 6 bases, J lost 2 bases, and 5 bases stayed unmatched. The germline gives CDR1 MNHNS, CDR2 SASEGT. The CDR3: CASSPGGGNTEAFF. The CDR3 region has the DNA TGTGCCAGCAGCCCAGGGGGCGGAAACACTGAAGCTTTCTTT.

Only a few counts were recorded for this clone. The genes are TRBV6-6 and TRBJ1-1, with D possibly being TRBD1 (5 bases). Trimming cost V 0 bases and J 4 bases, with 15 bases left between them. The CDR3 is 16 residues long. Germline CDR1 is MNHNY and CDR2 is SVGAGI (reference sequence). The CDR3 coding sequence is TGTGCCAGCAGTTACTCTACGGGGACGGGCGTCACTGAAGCTTTCTTT. Translated: CASSYSTGTGVTEAFF.

The V call is TRBV11-2, the J call TRBJ2-3; 14 nucleotides line up with TRBD2. V trimming: 3 bases; J trimming: 6 bases; junction bases outside the gene matches: 2. CDR1 SGHAT and CDR2 FQNNGV come from the germline V gene. The CDR3 runs to 15 residues. The CDR3 reads CASSLGLAGDDTQYF. The CDR3 nucleotides are TGTGCCAGCAGCTTGGGACTAGCGGGGGACGATACGCAGTATTTT.

This chain uses TRBV11-2 with TRBJ1-1, with D hard to call. V shed 5 bases and J shed 4 bases, with 5 bases lying between them. From germline, CDR1 is SGHAT and CDR2 FQNNGV. The CDR3 spans 11 residues. The CDR3 reads CASSGPTEAFF. The DNA for the CDR3 is TGTGCCAGCAGCGGGCCCACTGAAGCTTTCTTT.

This chain uses TRBV18 with TRBJ2-3, with no clear D. This CDR3 region has 15 residues. The ends were cut back, 5 bases at V and 1 base at J, with 13 bases in the middle. Germline CDR1 is KGHSH and CDR2 is LQKENI. The CDR3 loop reads CASSKEDGGTDTQYF. In nucleotides, the CDR3 is TGTGCCAGCTCAAAAGAGGATGGGGGCACAGATACGCAGTATTTT. Using reference TRBV18 and TRBJ2-3 for the parts outside the CDR3, the full variable domain is NAGVMQNPRHLVRRRGQEARLRCSPMKGHSHVYWYRQLPEEGLKFMVYLQKENIIDESGMPKERFSAEFPKEGPSILRIQQVVRGDSAAYFCASSKEDGGTDTQYFGPGTRLTVL.

The rearrangement joins TRBV5-5 to TRBJ2-5; a weak D match, TRBD1 (6 bases). This CDR3 contains 16 residues. Per germline, CDR1 SGHKS and CDR2 YYEKEE (reference sequence). Trimming pared 3 bases from V and 2 bases from J, leaving 17 bases between. The CDR3 spells CASSSIPQGPQETQYF. The DNA for the CDR3 is TGTGCCAGCAGCTCTATCCCACAGGGCCCACAAGAGACCCAGTACTTC.

The gene calls are TRBV5-1 and TRBJ1-1; the match to TRBD1 covers 7 bases. With V trimmed by 4 bases and J by 4 bases, 10 bases remained unmatched. CDR1 and CDR2 (germline): SGHRS, YFSETQ. The CDR3 is 15 residues long. CDR3 protein: CASSGLQGTATEAFF. Written as DNA, the CDR3 is TGCGCCAGCAGCGGCTTACAGGGGACGGCCACTGAAGCTTTCTTT.

V gene TRBV4-3 combines with J gene TRBJ1-6; 11 nucleotides match TRBD1. V lost 3 bases, J lost 10 bases, and 5 bases stayed unmatched. Looked up from germline, CDR1 is LGHNA and CDR2 is YSLEER. This CDR3 contains 15 residues. CDR3 bases: TGCGCCAGCAGCCAGGGGGACAGGGGGTTCTCACCCCTCCACTTT. Its protein is CASSQGDRGFSPLHF.

In this sample, this clone turned up a few times. The chain is built from TRBV5-1 and TRBJ2-3, with 11 positions matching TRBD2. The CDR3 length is 16 residues. Trimming cost V 5 bases and J 2 bases; bases outside gene matches: 7. The germline V gene has CDR1 SGHRS and CDR2 YFSETQ. This chain's CDR3 is CASRLLAGENTDTQYF. CDR3 bases: TGCGCCAGCAGGTTACTAGCGGGAGAGAACACAGATACGCAGTATTTT.

This clone was counted between two and nine times. The gene calls are TRBV29-1 and TRBJ2-1, with 7 bases aligning to TRBD2. This CDR3 has 14 residues. The J segment lost 12 bases and the V segment lost 3 bases, leaving 14 bases of the junction unmatched. Germline loops: CDR1 SQVTM, CDR2 ANQGSEA. CDR3 DNA: TGCAGCGTTGATTCGCGGGGGACCTCCCCGTTGCAGTTCTTC. Amino acids: CSVDSRGTSPLQFF.